These T cell receptor beta chains were read from a single sample in a study of T cell changes during pregnancy in multiple sclerosis. Clones were sequenced by immunoSEQ multiplex PCR, and TCRdb holds only the in-frame ones, with some missing. The data contain 40,000 to 45,000 clones, 85% to 90% of them singletons. The specimen was CD4+ T cells from peripheral blood mononuclear cells, collected in the first trimester of pregnancy. The receptors shown here come from a female donor with multiple sclerosis, enrolled in a pregnancy study. Each CDR3 is given with its conserved first and last residue. Each record gives: clone size, D gene, V gene, CDR3 length, J gene, CDR3 protein, CDR3 DNA. D genes are given only for firm matches. For some rows the clone size is stated as once, few or many, or as a class when expanded; others skip it.

>-|TRBD2|TRBV30|17|TRBJ2-7
CAWSSTFTSGMSYEQYF
TGTGCCTGGAGTTCCACATTCACTAGCGGGATGTCTTACGAGCAGTACTTC
>-|TRBD1|TRBV7-6|17|TRBJ1-2
CASSPLGRGQGDYGYTF
TGTGCCAGCAGCCCCCTAGGTAGGGGACAGGGCGACTATGGCTACACCTTC
>-|-|TRBV10-3|14|TRBJ2-3
CAIGGRTSTDTQYF
TGTGCCATCGGAGGCAGGACTAGCACAGATACGCAGTATTTT
>-|TRBD1|TRBV4-1|19|TRBJ2-7
CASSQEKRTGGQSSYEQYF
TGCGCCAGCAGCCAAGAAAAGAGGACAGGGGGCCAAAGCTCCTACGAGCAGTACTTC
>-|TRBD1|TRBV29-1|14|TRBJ2-3
CSTRGQLDADTQYF
TGCAGCACTAGGGGGCAGCTTGACGCAGATACGCAGTATTTT
>-|-|TRBV4-2|17|TRBJ2-7
CASSRPRDGGFGYEQYF
TGTGCCAGCAGCCGGCCTCGAGACGGAGGGTTTGGTTACGAGCAGTACTTC
>-|TRBD2|TRBV11-2|18|TRBJ2-2
CASSRVRTSGSEVGELFF
TGTGCCAGCAGCCGAGTCCGGACTAGCGGGAGTGAGGTCGGGGAGCTGTTTTTT
>-|TRBD1|TRBV5-4|15|TRBJ2-3
CASSLPGTATDTQYF
TGTGCCAGCAGCTTGCCCGGGACAGCCACAGATACGCAGTATTTT
>-|-|TRBV6-5|15|TRBJ2-7
CASSYSAGDPYEQYF
TGTGCCAGCAGTTACTCGGCAGGGGACCCCTACGAGCAGTACTTC
>-|-|TRBV30|16|TRBJ1-2
CAWSQAGAATNYGYTF
TGTGCCTGGAGCCAAGCGGGGGCAGCTACTAACTATGGCTACACCTTC
>-|-|TRBV27|13|TRBJ1-2
CASSLSGDYGYTF
TGTGCCAGCAGTTTATCAGGGGACTATGGCTACACCTTC
>-|TRBD2|TRBV27|20|TRBJ2-1
CASSLSEFRRASGSSGEQFF
TGTGCCAGCAGTTTATCGGAGTTCCGAAGGGCTAGCGGGAGTAGCGGTGAGCAGTTCTTC
>-|TRBD1|TRBV6-1|14|TRBJ1-4
CASREQGGVEKLFF
TGTGCCAGCCGCGAACAGGGGGGAGTTGAAAAACTGTTTTTT
>-|TRBD1|TRBV11-3|15|TRBJ2-5
CASSLDPGQGATQYF
TGTGCCAGCAGCTTAGATCCCGGACAGGGGGCGACCCAGTACTTC
>-|-|TRBV14|14|TRBJ1-1
CASSLNRVNTEAFF
TGTGCCAGCAGCCTTAACAGGGTCAACACTGAAGCTTTCTTT
>-|TRBD1|TRBV10-3|15|TRBJ2-7
CAISQSGTASYEQYF
TGTGCCATCAGTCAATCCGGGACAGCTTCCTACGAGCAGTACTTC
>-|TRBD2|TRBV6-1|15|TRBJ2-7
CASSERGESSYEQYF
TGTGCCAGCAGTGAACGGGGGGAGAGCTCCTACGAGCAGTACTTC
>-|TRBD1|TRBV6-1|14|TRBJ2-7
CASRAGGFSYEQYF
TGTGCCAGCAGGGCAGGGGGCTTCTCCTACGAGCAGTACTTC
>few|-|TRBV5-1|14|TRBJ2-1
CASRMAESYNEQFF
TGCGCCAGCAGGATGGCGGAATCCTACAATGAGCAGTTCTTC
>-|-|TRBV7-9|13|TRBJ2-3
CASSRPGADTQYF
TGTGCCAGCAGCCGCCCGGGAGCGGATACGCAGTATTTT
>-|-|TRBV7-9|12|TRBJ2-1
CASSFGYREQFF
TGTGCCAGCAGCTTCGGGTACAGGGAGCAGTTCTTC
>-|-|TRBV14|14|TRBJ1-1
CASSQAGMNTEAFF
TGTGCCAGCAGCCAAGCCGGGATGAACACTGAAGCTTTCTTT
>-|-|TRBV18|15|TRBJ1-5
CASSPFEVGNQPQHF
TGTGCCAGCTCACCATTCGAGGTTGGCAATCAGCCCCAGCATTTT
>-|-|TRBV5-1|15|TRBJ2-2
CASTSGPSDHRELFF
TGCGCCAGCACCTCTGGCCCTAGCGATCACCGGGAGCTGTTTTTT
>-|-|TRBV11-2|13|TRBJ2-7
CASSQQGPYEQYF
TGTGCCAGCAGCCAACAGGGTCCCTACGAGCAGTACTTC
>-|-|TRBV11-2|13|TRBJ1-1
CASSLKRNTEAFF
TGTGCCAGCAGCCTAAAAAGGAACACTGAAGCTTTCTTT
>once|TRBD1|TRBV4-1|17|TRBJ1-2
CASSRDKGGQGSYGYTF
TGCGCCAGCAGCCGCGATAAGGGAGGACAGGGGTCCTATGGCTACACCTTC
>once|-|TRBV7-3|13|TRBJ2-7
CASSVMWGDEQYF
TGTGCCAGCAGCGTGATGTGGGGGGACGAGCAGTACTTC
>-|TRBD1|TRBV5-1|16|TRBJ1-1
CASSSISPGQGAGAFF
TGCGCCAGCAGCTCTATTTCCCCGGGACAGGGGGCCGGAGCTTTCTTT
>once|-|TRBV11-2|14|TRBJ2-2
CASSLTGRTGELFF
TGTGCCAGCAGCCTGACAGGGAGGACCGGGGAGCTGTTTTTT
>-|-|TRBV29-1|13|TRBJ2-1
CSVGPGNYNEQFF
TGCAGCGTTGGACCAGGGAACTACAATGAGCAGTTCTTC